The rows below give T cell receptor beta chains drawn from one sample of a study of Ad26.COV2.S vaccination and SARS-CoV-2 variants. Clones were read by immunoSEQ multiplex PCR, and TCRdb kept only the in-frame ones, dropping some. The sample shows a few hundred thousand clones, around 88% of them seen only once. The source material was peripheral blood, sampled in a trial of Ad26.COV2.S vaccine versus placebo. The receptors were gathered from a person between 18 and 65 years old who received the Ad26.COV2.S COVID-19 vaccine or a placebo. The CDR3 runs from the conserved cysteine through the conserved F or W.

J: TRBJ1-5
V: TRBV11-2
CDR3: CASSLGRVSNQPQHF

J: TRBJ1-2
V: TRBV5-4
CDR3: CASSVGQGNYGYTF

J: TRBJ2-1
V: TRBV9
CDR3: CASAVAGGPNEQFF

J: TRBJ2-7
V: TRBV13
CDR3: CASSLEYRTEVF

J: TRBJ1-1
V: TRBV4-2
CDR3: CASSQDGTEAFF

J: TRBJ2-2
V: TRBV6-6
CDR3: CASSYSFGRASGELFF

J: TRBJ1-3
V: TRBV4-2
CDR3: CASRQYGNTIYF

J: TRBJ1-3
V: TRBV7-2
CDR3: CASSFTGTASGNTIYF

J: TRBJ1-3
V: TRBV7-3
CDR3: CASSPGHGNTIYF

J: TRBJ2-2
V: TRBV3-1/TRBV3-2
CDR3: CASSQGTGNTGELFF

J: TRBJ2-6
V: TRBV2
CDR3: CASIYTSGANVLTF

J: TRBJ2-3
V: TRBV2
CDR3: CASRREDKGTDTQYF

J: TRBJ1-5
V: TRBV24-1
CDR3: CATSGGAQPQHF

J: TRBJ2-3
V: TRBV27
CDR3: CASSTPRGSDTQYF

J: TRBJ1-6
V: TRBV11-2
CDR3: CASSLYNSPLHF

J: TRBJ1-1
V: TRBV12-5
CDR3: CASGFGGTAEAFF

J: TRBJ1-2
V: TRBV4-3
CDR3: CASSQERGALGYTF

J: TRBJ2-5
V: TRBV9
CDR3: CASSEGTLIRGTQYF

J: TRBJ2-2
V: TRBV24-1
CDR3: CATGGNAPNTGELFF

J: TRBJ1-4
V: TRBV27
CDR3: CASSLYQGGEEKLFF

J: TRBJ1-2
V: TRBV18
CDR3: CASSPSPTGGSGYTF

J: TRBJ1-1
V: TRBV7-3
CDR3: CASSRTVNTEAFF

J: TRBJ1-4
V: TRBV2
CDR3: CASSDRQGLNEKLFF

J: TRBJ2-3
V: TRBV5-1
CDR3: CASSLRSAVATDTQYF

J: TRBJ2-7
V: TRBV12-3/TRBV12-4
CDR3: CASSFGAGGEQYF

J: TRBJ1-2
V: TRBV29-1
CDR3: CSVTRQTYYGYTF

J: TRBJ2-7
V: TRBV7-2
CDR3: CASSLLGAGAEQYF

J: TRBJ1-1
V: TRBV19
CDR3: CARWGYTEAFF

J: TRBJ2-5
V: TRBV2
CDR3: CASSQGESETQYF

J: TRBJ1-4
V: TRBV5-6
CDR3: CASSMEGQGTTNEKLFF

J: TRBJ1-1
V: TRBV5-1
CDR3: CASSWQDKNTEAFF

J: TRBJ1-4
V: TRBV7-6
CDR3: CASSLATGPREKLFF

J: TRBJ1-2
V: TRBV4-3
CDR3: CASSQDVQPHYGYTF

J: TRBJ1-5
V: TRBV19
CDR3: CASRDTGTGGAETQHF

J: TRBJ1-2
V: TRBV6-5
CDR3: CASTFRGGYGYTF

J: TRBJ2-5
V: TRBV27
CDR3: CASSPGQGVETQYF

J: TRBJ2-3
V: TRBV3-1/TRBV3-2
CDR3: CASSLGLSTDTQYF

J: TRBJ2-2
V: TRBV10-3
CDR3: CAALSITGELFF

J: TRBJ1-3
V: TRBV13
CDR3: CASSLGRGFGNTIYF

J: TRBJ2-1
V: TRBV14
CDR3: CASSQDGSGPYNEQFF